Following are 27 T cell receptor beta chains from one sample sequenced in a study of CD8+ T cells in alopecia areata. Extraction of RNA preceded its reverse transcription into cDNA, which served as the sequencing template. TCRdb keeps only in-frame clones here, not all; method: immunoSEQ multiplex PCR. This table holds approximately 280,000 clones with no singletons; the top ten claim roughly 1.2%. Markers used for sorting pooled cutaneous lymph node cells were CD4, CD8alpha, NKG2D, NKG2ACE and others. Sequenced material: CD4+ T cells sorted from a lymph node. The receptors shown here come from a C3H/HeJ mouse with alopecia areata. MHC haplotype here: H2-k.

The table lists this clone with a few counts. Gene names follow the mouse nomenclature. The read is 4 residues too short to cover the CDR3 end, so that end is filled in from the germline J gene. This chain uses TRBV19 with TRBJ2-5; 10 bases agree with TRBD2. CDR3 length: 16 amino acids. Germline V lookup: CDR1 FNHDT, CDR2 SITEND (reference sequence). Trimming removed 4 bases from V and 0 bases from J; junction bases left unmatched: 5. The CDR3 bases that were read are TGTGCCAGCAGTCAACTGGGGGGGATTAACCAAGAC. It yields the protein CASSQLGGINQD. The whole CDR3 sequence reads CASSQLGGINQDTQYF.

A remark on this clone: Germline and genes here are mouse. The CDR3 is cut off 4 residues early in the read; its end comes from the germline J gene. This chain uses TRBV12-1 with TRBJ2-1; possibly TRBD1 for D (6 bases). Germline V CDR1 and CDR2: SGHSN, HYEKVE. Trimming stripped 0 bases from V and 1 base from J, with 12 bases between. The length of the CDR3 is 16 residues. The part of the CDR3 DNA that was read is TGTGCCAGCTCTCTCTCACACAGGGCAAACTATGCT. This codes for CASSLSHRANYA. The full CDR3 sequence reads CASSLSHRANYAEQFF.

Turning to this clone: The germline and genes are mouse ones. Read data end 4 residues before the CDR3 end; the end is taken from the germline J gene. The chain is built from TRBV19 and TRBJ2-1, with D possibly TRBD2 on 6 matching bases. The CDR3 covers 13 residues. CDR1 is FNHDT and CDR2 is SITEND in the germline V gene (reference sequence). The covered CDR3 bases are TGTGCCAGCAGTATTTGGGGGATGGCT. Its protein is CASSIWGMA. The complete CDR3 sequence is CASSIWGMAEQFF.

As regards this clone: The gene names here belong to mouse. The read is 4 residues too short to cover the CDR3 end, so that end is filled in from the germline J gene. The chain employs TRBV19 and TRBJ1-2, with 10 bases matching TRBD1. V was pared by 5 bases and J by 2 bases, with 6 bases of the junction left unmatched. Germline CDR1 reads FNHDT; CDR2 reads SITEND (reference sequence). This CDR3 spans 15 amino acids. CDR3 amino acids: CASRPRTGGNSDYTF. The sequenced CDR3 bases are TGTGCCAGCAGACCACGGACAGGGGGGAACTCC. Full variable domain (remainder filled in from reference TRBV19 and TRBJ1-2): GGIITQTPKFLIGQEGQKLTLKCQQNFNHDTMYWYRQDSGKGLRLIYYSITENDLQKGDLSEGYDASREKKSSFSLTVTSAQKNEMAVFLCASRPRTGGNSDYTFGSGTRLLVI.

This clone was counted a few times. Genes and germline come from the mouse. The read gets to within 4 residues of the CDR3 end, and the germline J gene fills in the rest. The same CDR3 is also encoded by other DNA sequences in this sample. The chain is built from TRBV19 and TRBJ2-2; D might be TRBD1 (6 bases). Germline lookup yields CDR1 FNHDT and CDR2 SITEND (reference sequence). The V end was cut by 2 bases, the J end by 0 bases, with 8 bases between. The CDR3 is 15 residues long. The part of the CDR3 DNA that was read is TGTGCCAGCAGTATTCCAGGGGCAAACACCGGG. It specifies CASSIPGANTG. The full CDR3 protein is CASSIPGANTGQLYF.

This clone occurred a few times. Given a much more abundant clone one base away, this may be a read error. The gene names here belong to mouse. The read finishes 4 residues shy of the CDR3 end, and the germline J gene is used to complete it. V usage is TRBV19 and J usage is TRBJ2-7, with D uncertain. The germline gives CDR1 FNHDT, CDR2 SITEND (reference sequence). The CDR3 sequence is 12 residues long. The DNA read from the CDR3 is TGTGCCAGCAGTCCCCACACATAT. It translates to CASSPHTY. The full CDR3 sequence reads CASSPHTYEQYF.

This clone showed up just a few times. Germline and genes here are mouse. The CDR3 end lies 4 residues beyond the end of the read and is filled in from the germline J gene. The identical CDR3 is also encoded by other nucleotide sequences in the sample. The genes are TRBV19 and TRBJ2-7, with 9 bases matching TRBD2. This CDR3 is built from 14 residues. Losses at the gene ends were 2 bases for V and 2 bases for J; bases not matched to a gene: 2. The V gene's germline CDR1 is FNHDT and CDR2 SITEND (reference sequence). The sequenced part of the CDR3 DNA is TGTGCCAGCAGTATCAGGACTGGGGCCTAT. Translation gives CASSIRTGAY. The CDR3 in its entirety is CASSIRTGAYEQYF. Variable domain in full (rest from reference TRBV19 and TRBJ2-7): GGIITQTPKFLIGQEGQKLTLKCQQNFNHDTMYWYRQDSGKGLRLIYYSITENDLQKGDLSEGYDASREKKSSFSLTVTSAQKNEMAVFLCASSIRTGAYEQYFGPGTRLTVL.

Note on this clone: A single base separates this from a much larger clone, so it may be a read error. Gene names are the mouse ones. The read stops 4 residues short of the end of the CDR3; the missing end is completed from the germline J gene. This rearrangement joins TRBV19 to TRBJ1-1, with D possibly matching TRBD1 (6 bases). The ends were cut back, 4 bases at V and 1 base at J, with 8 bases in the middle. CDR3 length: 13 amino acids. Germline loops: CDR1 FNHDT, CDR2 SITEND (reference sequence). The CDR3 here is CASSVDRNTEVFF. The covered CDR3 bases are TGTGCCAGCAGTGTGGACAGAAACACA.

This clone came up a few times. Genes and germline come from the mouse. Read coverage stops 4 residues before the CDR3 terminus; the germline J gene supplies the remainder. The rearrangement links TRBV5 to TRBJ2-2; D is possibly TRBD1 (6 bases). The CDR3 has 15 amino acids. Trimming shortened V by 4 bases and J by 1 base, and 10 bases separated the two germline ends. Germline V gene data show CDR1 as LGHNA and CDR2 as YNLKQL (reference sequence). CDR3 DNA, as far as it was read: TGTGCCAGCAGCCCCCAGGGGCGAAACACCGGG. It yields the protein CASSPQGRNTG. Given in full, the CDR3 is CASSPQGRNTGQLYF.

This clone was recorded a few times. Gene labels here are mouse ones. The read gets to within 4 residues of the CDR3 end, and the germline J gene fills in the rest. At the DNA level, this CDR3 is encoded by other sequences in the same sample as well. The gene calls are TRBV14 and TRBJ2-1; 7 nucleotides match TRBD1. The CDR3 has 13 residues. CDR1 is SGHDT and CDR2 is FRDEAV in the germline V gene. Unmatched junction bases numbered 1, after V lost 3 bases and J lost 4 bases. Partial CDR3 DNA: TGTGCCAGCAGTTCGGGACAGTATGCT. Its translation: CASSSGQYA. The entire CDR3 reads CASSSGQYAEQFF. The full variable domain, its missing parts supplied by reference TRBV14 and TRBJ2-1, is EAGVTQSPRYAVLQEGQAVSFWCDPISGHDTLYWYQQPRDQGPQLLVYFRDEAVIDNSQLPSDRFSAVRPKGTNSTLKIQSAKQGDTATYLCASSSGQYAEQFFGPGTRLTVL.

This clone was recorded at least ten times. Mouse names are used for the genes. The read terminates 4 residues before the CDR3 end, so the remaining end is supplied by the germline J gene. V is TRBV17 and J is TRBJ2-2, with TRBD2 matching 7 bases. The V segment lost 0 bases and the J segment 3 bases; nucleotides outside the gene matches: 1. The V gene's germline CDR1 is MNHDT and CDR2 YYDKIL. The CDR3 runs to 15 residues. Incomplete CDR3 DNA: TGTGCTAGCAGTAGAGATCTGGGGGACACCGGG. Residues: CASSRDLGDTG. The full CDR3 protein reads CASSRDLGDTGQLYF.

On this clone: Any gene name here is a mouse gene name. The CDR3 end falls 4 residues outside the read, so it is completed with the germline J gene. J is TRBJ2-2 and V is TRBV13-1; TRBD1 matches 8 bases. CDR3 length: 16 residues. V lost 3 bases to trimming and J lost 1 base; unmatched junction nucleotides: 5. Looked up from germline, CDR1 is NSHNY and CDR2 is SYGAGN. The CDR3 protein is CASSGGQGVNTGQLYF. CDR3 DNA, as far as it was read: TGTGCCAGCAGTGGTGGACAGGGTGTAAACACCGGG.

On this clone itself: Genes here carry mouse names. Sequencing ends 4 residues short of the CDR3 end; the germline J gene provides the rest. The genes are TRBV1 and TRBJ2-5; a possible D gene is TRBD2 (6 bases). The V and J ends lost 0 bases and 2 bases respectively, with 12 bases between them. The CDR3 loop spans 16 amino acids. Germline V gene sequence: CDR1 NSQYPW, CDR2 LRSPGD (reference sequence). Incomplete CDR3 DNA: TGCACCTGCAGTGCAGATTTGGGGGACGGCCAAGAC. Protein sequence: CTCSADLGDGQD. The entire CDR3 sequence reads CTCSADLGDGQDTQYF.

Notes on this clone: Genes here carry mouse names. The sequenced CDR3 bases are TGTGCCAGCAGTGATCAGAGCACA. Amino acid sequence: CASSDQST. In full, the CDR3 reads CASSDQSTEVFF. This rearrangement joins TRBV13-3 to TRBJ1-1, with D unclear. The CDR3 end is not reached by the read, which stops 4 residues before it; the germline J gene fills it in. Between the trimmed V and J ends, which lost 1 base and 4 bases, there was a span of 5 bases. This CDR3 has 12 amino acids. Germline lookup yields CDR1 NNHDY and CDR2 SYVADS.

With regard to this clone: Mouse gene names and germline throughout. The read ends 4 residues before the CDR3 terminus; that terminus is restored from the germline J gene. The chain joins TRBV17 to TRBJ2-7, with 10 bases that match TRBD2. The CDR3 runs to 15 residues. CDR1 is MNHDT and CDR2 is YYDKIL in the germline V gene. CDR3 residues: CASSRNRDWGYEQYF. The covered CDR3 bases are TGTGCTAGCAGTAGAAACCGGGACTGGGGATAT.

This clone was picked up a small number of times. Mouse germline and gene names are used. The sequenced fragment ends 4 residues before the CDR3 boundary, so the rest is inferred from the germline J gene. The same CDR3 arises from other DNA sequences in this sample as well. The V call is TRBV1, the J call TRBJ2-3; D gene unclear. The V gene's germline CDR1 is NSQYPW and CDR2 LRSPGD (reference sequence). Trimming pared 2 bases from V and 0 bases from J, leaving 6 bases between. The CDR3 sequence is 14 residues long. CDR3 DNA (partial): TGCACCTGCAGTGCACCAGCTAGTGCAGAA. This sequence encodes CTCSAPASAE. The whole CDR3 reads CTCSAPASAETLYF.

As concerns this clone: Gene labels here are mouse ones. The read is 4 residues too short to cover the CDR3 end, so that end is filled in from the germline J gene. The rearrangement uses TRBV13-1 and TRBJ2-1, with TRBD2 matching 11 bases. The trim removed 5 bases at V and 2 bases at J, leaving 3 bases unmatched. The V gene's germline CDR1 is NSHNY and CDR2 SYGAGN. The CDR3 loop spans 15 amino acids. Incomplete CDR3 DNA: TGTGCCAGCAGCATACTGGGGGGGCACTATGCT. As protein: CASSILGGHYA. The full CDR3 is CASSILGGHYAEQFF.

About this clone itself: Gene names and germline match the mouse. The CDR3 is cut off 4 residues early in the read; its end comes from the germline J gene. This chain connects TRBV16 to TRBJ2-3, with 8 positions matching TRBD1. Germline loops: CDR1 SGHSA, CDR2 FRNQAP. The CDR3 has 15 amino acids. The V gene end was trimmed by 4 bases and the J gene end by 1 base; junction bases not matched to a gene: 4. CDR3 DNA, as far as it was read: TGTGCAAGCAGCTCAGGGGGCGCGGGTGCAGAA. It translates to CASSSGGAGAE. The whole CDR3 sequence reads CASSSGGAGAETLYF.

This clone appeared a few times. The germline and genes are mouse ones. The CDR3 is cut off 4 residues early in the read; its end comes from the germline J gene. The chain links TRBV1 to TRBJ2-5, with D hard to call. Trimming shortened V by 0 bases and J by 0 bases, and 7 bases separated the two germline ends. Germline CDR1 and CDR2: NSQYPW and LRSPGD (reference sequence). The CDR3 is 15 amino acids. The CDR3 loop is CTCSAESDNQDTQYF. CDR3 DNA (partial): TGCACCTGCAGTGCAGAGTCTGATAACCAAGAC.

Of note for this clone: Gene names are the mouse ones. The CDR3 extends 4 residues past the end of the read, so its final part is completed from the germline J gene. V gene TRBV19 combines with J gene TRBJ2-1; D gene ambiguous. Germline CDR1 is FNHDT and CDR2 is SITEND (reference sequence). V shed 5 bases and J shed 5 bases, with 5 bases lying between them. The CDR3 has 11 amino acids. CDR3: CASSLDAEQFF. CDR3 DNA (partial): TGTGCCAGCAGCCTCGATGCT.

A remark on this clone: Mouse gene names apply. The read ends 4 residues shy of where the CDR3 ends; the end is completed using the germline J gene. J is TRBJ2-1 and V is TRBV14; 11 positions match TRBD2. The junction had 4 bases not matched to a gene; V was cut back by 4 bases and J by 4 bases. CDR3 length: 15 residues. CDR1 and CDR2 (germline): SGHDT, FRDEAV. The CDR3: CASSRLGGIYAEQFF. The covered CDR3 bases are TGTGCCAGCAGTCGACTGGGGGGGATTTATGCT.

This clone has only a few counts. Gene names are mouse gene names. The DNA ends 4 residues before the CDR3 does, and the rest of the CDR3 is filled in from the germline J gene. V gene TRBV13-1 combines with J gene TRBJ2-7, with D possibly matching TRBD1 (5 bases). CDR3 length equals 11 residues. CDR1 and CDR2 from the germline V gene are NSHNY and SYGAGN. Partial CDR3 DNA: TGTGCCAGCAAGAGGGGTTAT. Protein: CASKRGY. Given in full, the CDR3 is CASKRGYEQYF.

This clone was detected a few times. Germline and genes here are mouse. The CDR3 end falls 4 residues outside the read, so it is completed with the germline J gene. Other DNA sequences in the sample encode the same CDR3. The chain recombines TRBV13-1 with TRBJ2-2; 7 bases match TRBD2. The J segment lost 2 bases and the V segment lost 0 bases, leaving 4 bases of the junction unmatched. CDR1 NSHNY and CDR2 SYGAGN come from the germline V gene. The CDR3 extends over 16 amino acids. CDR3 sequence: CASSDAWGVNTGQLYF. The CDR3 bases that were read are TGTGCCAGCAGTGATGCTTGGGGGGTGAACACCGGG.

A remark on this clone: Gene names refer to mouse genes. The CDR3 end falls 4 residues outside the read, so it is completed with the germline J gene. V and J are TRBV1 and TRBJ2-7; TRBD2 matches 9 bases. After removal of 4 bases from V and 2 bases from J, the junction contained 0 bases not matched to a gene. The CDR3 is 13 amino acids. Germline V gene data show CDR1 as NSQYPW and CDR2 as LRSPGD (reference sequence). CDR3 amino acids: CTCSGDWAYEQYF. The CDR3 bases that were read are TGCACCTGCAGTGGGGACTGGGCCTAT.

There are a few counts of this clone. Gene labels here are mouse ones. The CDR3 goes on 4 residues after the read ends, and that part is filled in from the germline J gene. The genes are TRBV2 and TRBJ1-2; 12 nucleotides align to TRBD1. Germline CDR1 LGHNA, CDR2 YSYQKL. This CDR3 spans 13 amino acids. Incomplete CDR3 DNA: TGTGCCAGCAGCCGGGACAGGGGGCCC. Translation: CASSRDRGP. The complete CDR3 reads CASSRDRGPDYTF.

This clone was observed a few times. The genes are named according to mouse. The read halts 4 residues ahead of the CDR3 end, with the missing end drawn from the germline J gene. Other nucleotide sequences from this sample produce the same CDR3. This rearrangement joins TRBV19 to TRBJ2-1, with 8 bases that match TRBD1. Looked up from germline, CDR1 is FNHDT and CDR2 is SITEND (reference sequence). The CDR3 loop spans 14 amino acids. Partial CDR3 DNA: TGTGCCAGCAGTATACTCAGGGGGCGAGCT. Residues: CASSILRGRA. The whole CDR3 reads CASSILRGRAEQFF.

Turning to this clone: Gene labels here are mouse ones. The read ends 4 residues shy of where the CDR3 ends; the end is completed using the germline J gene. The J gene is TRBJ2-2, the V gene TRBV13-3; no reliable D call. V lost 4 bases, J lost 1 base, and 5 bases lay in between. The V gene's germline CDR1 is NNHDY and CDR2 SYVADS. This CDR3 has 13 residues. Incomplete CDR3 DNA: TGTGCCAGCAGTCTCAGAAACACCGGG. This encodes CASSLRNTG. From start to end, the CDR3 is CASSLRNTGQLYF.